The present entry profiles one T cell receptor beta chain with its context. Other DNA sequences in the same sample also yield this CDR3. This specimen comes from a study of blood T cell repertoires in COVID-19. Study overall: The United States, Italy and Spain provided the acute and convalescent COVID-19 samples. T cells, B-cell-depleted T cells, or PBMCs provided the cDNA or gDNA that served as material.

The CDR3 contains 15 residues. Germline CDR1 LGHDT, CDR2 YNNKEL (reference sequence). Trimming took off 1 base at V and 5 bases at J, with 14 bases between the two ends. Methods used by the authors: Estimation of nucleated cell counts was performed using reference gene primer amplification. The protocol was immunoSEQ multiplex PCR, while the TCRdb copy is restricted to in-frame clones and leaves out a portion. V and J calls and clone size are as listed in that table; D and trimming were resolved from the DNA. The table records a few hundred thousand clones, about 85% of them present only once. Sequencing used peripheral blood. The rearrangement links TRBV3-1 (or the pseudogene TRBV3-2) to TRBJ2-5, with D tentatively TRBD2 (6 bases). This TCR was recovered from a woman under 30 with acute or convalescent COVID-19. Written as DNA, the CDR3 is TGTGCCAGCAGCCAAGGGGCGGGATTGGGGGAGACCCAGTACTTC. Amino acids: CASSQGAGLGETQYF.